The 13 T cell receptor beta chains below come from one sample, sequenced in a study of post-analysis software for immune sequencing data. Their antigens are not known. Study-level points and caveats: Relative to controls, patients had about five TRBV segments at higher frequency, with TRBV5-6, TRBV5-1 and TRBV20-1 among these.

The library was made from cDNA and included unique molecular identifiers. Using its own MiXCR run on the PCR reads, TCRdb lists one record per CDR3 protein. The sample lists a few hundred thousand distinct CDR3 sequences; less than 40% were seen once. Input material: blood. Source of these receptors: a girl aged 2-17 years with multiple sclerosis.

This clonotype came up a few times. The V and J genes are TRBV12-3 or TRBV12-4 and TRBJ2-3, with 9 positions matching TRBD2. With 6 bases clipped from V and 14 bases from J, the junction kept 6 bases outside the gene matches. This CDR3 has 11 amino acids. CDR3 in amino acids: CASSPGTSLYF. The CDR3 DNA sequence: TGTGCCAGCAGCCCTGGGACTAGCCTGTATTTT.

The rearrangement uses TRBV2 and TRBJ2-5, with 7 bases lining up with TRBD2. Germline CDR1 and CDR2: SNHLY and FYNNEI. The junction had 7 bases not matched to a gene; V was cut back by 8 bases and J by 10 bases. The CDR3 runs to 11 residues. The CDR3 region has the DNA TGTGCCAGCGGGGACTACGAAGTCCAGTACTTC. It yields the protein CASGDYEVQYF.

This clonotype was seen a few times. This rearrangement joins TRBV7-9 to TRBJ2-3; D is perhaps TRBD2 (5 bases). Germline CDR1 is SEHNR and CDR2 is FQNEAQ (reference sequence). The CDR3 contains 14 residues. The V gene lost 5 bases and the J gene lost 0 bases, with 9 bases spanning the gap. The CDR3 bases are TGTGCCAGCAGCCCGGACTTCAGCACAGATACGCAGTATTTT. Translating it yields CASSPDFSTDTQYF.

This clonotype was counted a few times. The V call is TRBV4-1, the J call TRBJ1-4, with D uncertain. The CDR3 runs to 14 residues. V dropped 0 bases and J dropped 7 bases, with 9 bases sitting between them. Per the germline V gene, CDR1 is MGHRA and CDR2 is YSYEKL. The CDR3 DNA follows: TGCGCCAGCAGCCAAGAAGCGGGGTTTGAAAAACTGTTTTTT. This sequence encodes CASSQEAGFEKLFF.

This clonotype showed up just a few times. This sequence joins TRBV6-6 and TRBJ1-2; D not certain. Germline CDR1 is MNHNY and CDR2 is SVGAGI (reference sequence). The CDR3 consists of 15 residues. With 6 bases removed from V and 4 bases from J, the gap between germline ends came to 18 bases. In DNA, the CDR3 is TGTGCCAGCAGCCCCCCGGAGGGCTCGGGCTATGGCTACACCTTC. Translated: CASSPPEGSGYGYTF.

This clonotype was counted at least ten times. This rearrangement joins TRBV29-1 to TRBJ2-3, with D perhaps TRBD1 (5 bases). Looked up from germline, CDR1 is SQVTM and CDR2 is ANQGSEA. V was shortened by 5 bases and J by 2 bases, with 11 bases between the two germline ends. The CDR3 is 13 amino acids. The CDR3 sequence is CSVRGRVTDTQYF. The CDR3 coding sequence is TGCAGCGTTAGGGGAAGGGTCACAGATACGCAGTATTTT.

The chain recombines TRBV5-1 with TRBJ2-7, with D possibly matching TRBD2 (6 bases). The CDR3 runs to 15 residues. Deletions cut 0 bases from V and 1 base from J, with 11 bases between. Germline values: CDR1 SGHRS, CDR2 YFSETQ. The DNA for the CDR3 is TGCGCCAGCAGCTTGGCGGGGGTCCCTTCCTACGAGCAGTACTTC. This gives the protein CASSLAGVPSYEQYF.

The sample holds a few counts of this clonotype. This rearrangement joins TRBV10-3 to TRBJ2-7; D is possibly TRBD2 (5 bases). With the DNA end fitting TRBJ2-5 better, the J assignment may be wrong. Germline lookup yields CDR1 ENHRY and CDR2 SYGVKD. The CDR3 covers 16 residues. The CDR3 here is CAIRGGRGEAQETQYF. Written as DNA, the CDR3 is TGTGCCATCAGAGGCGGACGGGGTGAAGCCCAAGAGACCCAGTACTTC.

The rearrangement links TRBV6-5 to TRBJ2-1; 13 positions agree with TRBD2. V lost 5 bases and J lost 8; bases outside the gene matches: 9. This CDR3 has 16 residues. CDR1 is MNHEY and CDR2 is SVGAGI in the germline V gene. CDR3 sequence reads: CASSTQRTSGGHEQFF. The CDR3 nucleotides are TGTGCCAGCAGTACACAAAGGACTAGCGGGGGTCATGAGCAGTTCTTC.

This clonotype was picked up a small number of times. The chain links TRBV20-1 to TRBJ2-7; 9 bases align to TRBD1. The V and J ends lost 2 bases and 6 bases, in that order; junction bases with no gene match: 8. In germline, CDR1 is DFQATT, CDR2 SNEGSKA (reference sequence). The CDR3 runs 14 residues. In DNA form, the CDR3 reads TGCAGTGCTAGAACCGGGACAGGGTCCCTCGAGCAGTACTTC. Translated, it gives CSARTGTGSLEQYF.

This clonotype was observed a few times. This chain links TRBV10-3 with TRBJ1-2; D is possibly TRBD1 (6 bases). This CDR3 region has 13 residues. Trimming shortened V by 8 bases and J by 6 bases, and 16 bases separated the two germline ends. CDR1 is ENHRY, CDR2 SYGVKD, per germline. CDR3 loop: CAIRPRGSDGYTF. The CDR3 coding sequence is TGTGCCATCCGGCCGAGGGGGTCTGATGGCTACACCTTC.

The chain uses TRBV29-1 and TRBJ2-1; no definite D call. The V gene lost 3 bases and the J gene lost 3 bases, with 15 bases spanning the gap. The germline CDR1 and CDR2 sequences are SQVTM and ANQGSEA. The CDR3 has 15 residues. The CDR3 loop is CSVEWARVNYNEQFF. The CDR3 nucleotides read TGCAGCGTTGAGTGGGCTCGAGTCAACTACAATGAGCAGTTCTTC.

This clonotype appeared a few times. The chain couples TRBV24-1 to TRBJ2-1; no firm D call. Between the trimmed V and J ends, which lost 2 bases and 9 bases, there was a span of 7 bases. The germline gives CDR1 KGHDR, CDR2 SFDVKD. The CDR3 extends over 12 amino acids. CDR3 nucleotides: TGTGCCACCAGTGATTATAAGGGTGAGCAGTTCTTC. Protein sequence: CATSDYKGEQFF.